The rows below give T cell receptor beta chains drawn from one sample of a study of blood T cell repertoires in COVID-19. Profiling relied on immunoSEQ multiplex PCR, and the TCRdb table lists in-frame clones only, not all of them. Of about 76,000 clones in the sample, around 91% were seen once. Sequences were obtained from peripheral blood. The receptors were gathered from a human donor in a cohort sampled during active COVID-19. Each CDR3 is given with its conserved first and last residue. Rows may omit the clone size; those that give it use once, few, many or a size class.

CDR3 protein: CASSPGGGGDYGYTF; V gene: TRBV5-1; CDR3 length: 15; J gene: TRBJ1-2; clone size: -
CDR3 protein: CASSYSIQGGYGYTF; V gene: TRBV6-2/TRBV6-3; CDR3 length: 15; J gene: TRBJ1-2; clone size: once
CDR3 protein: CASSQDTTSYEQYF; V gene: TRBV4-2; CDR3 length: 14; J gene: TRBJ2-7; clone size: -
CDR3 protein: CASSQTGIGGQFF; V gene: TRBV12-3/TRBV12-4; CDR3 length: 13; J gene: TRBJ2-1; clone size: -
CDR3 protein: CASSFLTGGFYGYTF; V gene: TRBV5-5; CDR3 length: 15; J gene: TRBJ1-2; clone size: -
CDR3 protein: CATMVRSQDLGGYTF; V gene: TRBV24-1; CDR3 length: 15; J gene: TRBJ1-2; clone size: -
CDR3 protein: CASSSRLAGTTDTQYF; V gene: TRBV6-2/TRBV6-3; CDR3 length: 16; J gene: TRBJ2-3; clone size: -
CDR3 protein: CASTARTGNNSPLHF; V gene: TRBV2; CDR3 length: 15; J gene: TRBJ1-6; clone size: -
CDR3 protein: CAWSVLSVMEQFF; V gene: TRBV30; CDR3 length: 13; J gene: TRBJ2-1; clone size: -
CDR3 protein: CASSLGPAGGQETQYF; V gene: TRBV5-1; CDR3 length: 16; J gene: TRBJ2-5; clone size: once
CDR3 protein: CASSLAGATQETQYF; V gene: TRBV7-2; CDR3 length: 15; J gene: TRBJ2-5; clone size: -
CDR3 protein: CASSVGQDTQYF; V gene: TRBV9; CDR3 length: 12; J gene: TRBJ2-3; clone size: few
CDR3 protein: CASSENSSPGEQFF; V gene: TRBV10-1; CDR3 length: 14; J gene: TRBJ2-1; clone size: -
CDR3 protein: CASSQGAGADTQYF; V gene: TRBV3-1/TRBV3-2; CDR3 length: 14; J gene: TRBJ2-3; clone size: once
CDR3 protein: CASRSRQDGNQPQHF; V gene: TRBV6-6; CDR3 length: 15; J gene: TRBJ1-5; clone size: once
CDR3 protein: CASSLSGGNQPQHF; V gene: TRBV3-1/TRBV3-2; CDR3 length: 14; J gene: TRBJ1-5; clone size: few
CDR3 protein: CASTPGGGAYGYTF; V gene: TRBV6-5; CDR3 length: 14; J gene: TRBJ1-2; clone size: -
CDR3 protein: CAWSTGGNIQYF; V gene: TRBV30; CDR3 length: 12; J gene: TRBJ2-4; clone size: -
CDR3 protein: CASRQQTGALYEQYF; V gene: TRBV4-3; CDR3 length: 15; J gene: TRBJ2-7; clone size: -
CDR3 protein: CASSQGTSEDTQYF; V gene: TRBV4-2; CDR3 length: 14; J gene: TRBJ2-3; clone size: few
CDR3 protein: CASSQEFKNTEAFF; V gene: TRBV4-3; CDR3 length: 14; J gene: TRBJ1-1; clone size: -
CDR3 protein: CASSSGGSETQYF; V gene: TRBV5-5; CDR3 length: 13; J gene: TRBJ2-5; clone size: -
CDR3 protein: CASSFEGAGGRRQYF; V gene: TRBV6-5; CDR3 length: 15; J gene: TRBJ2-7; clone size: once
CDR3 protein: CASSYSGLAGAYEQYF; V gene: TRBV6-5; CDR3 length: 16; J gene: TRBJ2-7; clone size: -
CDR3 protein: CASSRATRGQGAGELFF; V gene: TRBV4-1; CDR3 length: 17; J gene: TRBJ2-2; clone size: -
CDR3 protein: CASSLDRAGDGYTF; V gene: TRBV5-1; CDR3 length: 14; J gene: TRBJ1-2; clone size: -
CDR3 protein: CASRVQSEPNYGYTF; V gene: TRBV5-1; CDR3 length: 15; J gene: TRBJ1-2; clone size: -
CDR3 protein: CASSPPGGLVLEAFF; V gene: TRBV7-9; CDR3 length: 15; J gene: TRBJ1-1; clone size: few
CDR3 protein: CATSRGRTGLFYEQYF; V gene: TRBV15; CDR3 length: 16; J gene: TRBJ2-7; clone size: -
CDR3 protein: CASSQETVFNTGELFF; V gene: TRBV19; CDR3 length: 16; J gene: TRBJ2-2; clone size: -
CDR3 protein: CASSITGTANYGYTF; V gene: TRBV6-5; CDR3 length: 15; J gene: TRBJ1-2; clone size: -
CDR3 protein: CASSVGSGGYQETQYF; V gene: TRBV9; CDR3 length: 16; J gene: TRBJ2-5; clone size: -
CDR3 protein: CATSRARFTGTSEDNEQFF; V gene: TRBV15; CDR3 length: 19; J gene: TRBJ2-1; clone size: -
CDR3 protein: CASSEFRGAYQPQHF; V gene: TRBV6-1; CDR3 length: 15; J gene: TRBJ1-5; clone size: few
CDR3 protein: CASSSGVGQESETQYF; V gene: TRBV5-8; CDR3 length: 16; J gene: TRBJ2-5; clone size: -
CDR3 protein: CAPGGDEQYF; V gene: TRBV6-5; CDR3 length: 10; J gene: TRBJ2-7; clone size: -